This TCR beta chain was captured by sequencing in a study of T cells after yellow fever vaccination. Looking at the study overall: Preparing low-cell-number fractions relied on SMART-Seq v4 Ultra Low Input.

Study-wide results and limits: Clonotypes found in both CD4 and CD8 compartments made up a small share.

Comment on this clonotype: Its antigen is as yet unknown.

The CDR3 has 15 amino acids. After removal of 6 bases from V and 5 bases from J, the junction contained 12 bases not matched to a gene. The germline V gene encodes CDR1 MGHDK and CDR2 SYGVNS. Template switching by 5'RACE produced TCR cDNA, adding a universal primer site and UMIs. Each CDR3 protein gets one entry after TCRdb re-called the 5' RACE reads with MiXCR. Here the sample spans 500,000 to 650,000 distinct CDR3 sequences, more than 9% being singletons. The rearrangement uses TRBV25-1 and TRBJ2-5; TRBD1 matches 7 bases. This sample comprised PBMCs, obtained on the day of the yellow fever booster vaccination. The receptor was isolated from a man aged 25-45 years who received the YFV17D yellow fever vaccine. CDR3 amino acids: CASSASKTGPETQYF. For the CDR3, the DNA is TGTGCCAGCAGCGCGAGCAAGACAGGGCCGGAGACCCAGTACTTC.